This T cell receptor (beta chain) originates from a study of long-term antiretroviral therapy in people with HIV. V lost 4 bases and J 7 bases, leaving 18 bases between the germline ends. CDR1 is SGDLS, CDR2 YYNGEE, per germline. The CDR3 length is 15 residues. Sequencing relied on immunoSEQ assay v3.0, run at survey level. Measured with immunoSEQ multiplex PCR; TCRdb has only the in-frame clones, and not every one. Counted here are approximately 32,000 clones, 80% to 90% occurring once; the ten biggest clones make up roughly 7.3%. The study, taken as a whole, reports: Controls had broader CDR3 length ranges than HIV repertoires did.

This clone has a single count. Its antigen remains unknown. This clonotype originated in a man between 18 and 35 years old with HIV. V is TRBV9 and J is TRBJ1-3; D remains unclear. The sample consisted of unsorted PBMCs, taken 0.4 years before starting antiretroviral therapy. Written as DNA, the CDR3 is TGTGCCAGCAGCCCATGGGTGACCAAGGGTAACACCATATATTTT. Translating gives CASSPWVTKGNTIYF.